This TCR beta chain was obtained from a study of neurological immune-mediated disorders. The table lists this clonotype with a few counts. TCRdb itself ran the 5' RACE reads through MiXCR, one entry per CDR3 protein. The table lists about 71,000 distinct CDR3 sequences, roughly an eighth of them singletons. The J segment lost 4 bases and the V segment lost 3 bases, leaving 6 bases of the junction unmatched. The CDR3 sequence is 15 residues long. Looked up from germline, CDR1 is KGHDR and CDR2 is SFDVKD. The time point is: longitudinal time-point 1 (baseline). This chain links TRBV24-1 with TRBJ2-5, with 8 bases matching TRBD1. The clonotype originates from a female donor with HTLV-1-associated myelopathy (HAM/TSP). The sequenced sample consisted of PBMCs. The CDR3 DNA reads TGTGCCACCAGTGATCCTCGGACAGGGAGAGAGACCCAGTACTTC. This encodes CATSDPRTGRETQYF.